This paragraph reports one TCR beta chain. What antigen it recognizes has not been identified. Per-base quality was not reported, and no clone a single base away is much larger than it. This sample was taken from a study of blood T cells in healthy people across ages (dated by TCRdb to the mid-2010s). With respect to the entire study: In model experiments, template switching captured roughly one uniquely barcoded TCR beta cDNA molecule for every two T cells. Age-related changes in TCR beta repertoire diversity were measured in the study by deep sequencing normalized with unique cDNA molecular identifiers. Donors were grouped into four age groups: young (average approximately 16 years), middle-aged (39), aged (around 60) and long-lived (just over 80). Two additional independent replicas of 1 million unique cDNA reads from the same blood draw were analyzed for two donors (one aged 18 to 30 and one aged 80 or older). Summary of the overall study and its limitations: Since profiling was done on bulk unsorted PBMCs, naive and antigen-experienced compartments could not be conclusively compared. Estimates of total diversity based on one million sequenced T cells were considered lower bounds and underestimates. Because the CMV infection status of the donors was unknown, age-related changes in expanded clonotypes may potentially have been confounded. As age increased, observed TCR beta diversity per million T cells dropped in a roughly linear way, and a significant reduction was already evident by age 40. Observed TCR beta diversity correlated strongly with the percentage of naive T cells measured by flow cytometry. Compared with the aged group, the long-lived group had more naive CD4+ T cells, fewer expanded clones and increased TCR diversity, suggesting age selection.

Sequences ENHRY (CDR1) and SYGVKD (CDR2) are obtained from the germline V gene. V is shortened by 3 bases, J by 6 bases, and the region joining them spans 12 bases. The cysteine opens and the phenylalanine closes a CDR3 of 14 amino acids. The kept DNA is CDR3 alone, 42 bases in frame from the first base. Systemically healthy Caucasian individuals from Russia, around 39 in total and aged roughly 6 to 100 years, were included as donors. Approximately 10 milliliters of peripheral blood were collected from each donor into EDTA-treated Vacutainer tubes. Ficoll-Paque density-gradient centrifugation was used to isolate PBMCs, with at least 6.5 million per sample. Trizol reagent was used to extract total RNA from PBMCs, with at least 6 micrograms per sample. Naive CD45RAhigh/CD27high T cell percentages were measured by flow cytometry on a PBMC aliquot from every donor. Library method: 5' RACE. The sequencer was an Illumina HiSeq 2500. A second roughly 6 to 11 cycle PCR used a sample-barcoded 5' primer and a J-beta primer mix. A unique molecular identifier was introduced onto each TCR beta cDNA molecule by a template-switch 5' adaptor carrying 12 random nucleotides. At least 2.5 million CDR3-containing paired-end reads were obtained from each sample. All of the RNA was converted into first-strand cDNA using the Mint cDNA synthesis kit, with a TRBC-specific oligonucleotide serving as the primer. After uracil-DNA glycosylase treatment, a first 18-cycle PCR used universal primers M1SS and BC2_uni_R on all cDNA. In the paper's pipeline: Each sample was normalized by randomly selecting 1 million high-quality reads, each carrying a distinct molecular identifier. Instead of being binned into consensus sequences, reads that shared molecular identifiers were thrown out. MiTCR, run with a Q25 quality threshold and the strictest error-elimination algorithm, handled CDR3 identification, clonotype clustering and error correction. A nonparametric unseen species model using Euler transformation provided a lower-bound estimate of total TCR beta diversity. The public sequencing data were trimmed at Q25 with fastp and processed into clonotypes with MiXCR by TCRdb, which kept only in-frame beta chains. Here each entry gathers all rows of one CDR3 protein and keeps the most common genes and DNA. The V and J calls follow TCRdb's processing rather than the paper's. In all, the sample holds fewer than 600,000 distinct CDR3 sequences, and around 27% of those were seen once. The ten largest clones add up to 3% to 4% of the sample.

The sample was also linked to a second study, of T cells of mothers and their children. That second publication adds: Donors were nine systemically healthy Caucasian individuals: three mothers and their six children. cDNA synthesis used all of the extracted RNA, with approximately 1.6 ug of RNA in each 15 ul reaction. In the second PCR, the M1S primer introduced both the sample barcodes and 2-4 random nucleotides. More than 9 million TCR beta CDR3 reads were obtained from each mother, and several million reads were obtained from each child. In both related and unrelated pairs, thymic selection shapes the output of TCR recombination in a similar way, with inherited differences having only a minor effect. Normalized repertoire overlap was always found to be slightly, but never significantly, higher in related mother-child pairs than in unrelated mother-child pairs. No persistent microchimeric T cell clones were found, with a detection sensitivity of 75 to 100 clones per million clonotypes. To look for features that set related mother-child pairs apart from unrelated individuals, the researchers ran deep NGS to compare the TCR beta repertoires of mothers and children. The mean age was roughly 40 +/- 4 years for the mothers and approximately 11 +/- 4 years for the children. After adapters were ligated using NEBNext reagents, the libraries underwent 100+100 nt paired-end sequencing on an Illumina HiSeq 2000. To prevent cross-contamination, the mother and child libraries were prepared one month apart and sequenced in separate runs. For each donor, between 500,000 and 2,000,000 distinct TCR beta clonotypes were identified. Naive TCR beta clonotypes were estimated from low-frequency clonotypes matched to each donor's FACS-determined naive share, without sorting.

Sequencing input: blood. This receptor chain uses TRBV10-3 and TRBJ1-5, with TRBD1 perhaps the D gene, on 6 matching bases. This TCR was recovered from a boy under 10 years old in good health. CDR3 sequence: CAISEEGGGQPQHF. The DNA reads as follows: TGTGCCATCAGTGAAGAGGGGGGCGGTCAGCCCCAGCATTTT.